The T cell receptor (beta chain) described here comes from a study of blood T cell repertoires in COVID-19. Study-level information: Donors in the United States, Italy and Spain gave samples during acute or convalescent COVID-19.

This clone was seen once. This CDR3 comprises 13 residues. The V end lost 5 bases, the J end lost 14 bases, and 16 bases lay between the germline ends. In germline, CDR1 is SGHTA, CDR2 FQGNSA. The protocol was immunoSEQ multiplex PCR, while the TCRdb copy is restricted to in-frame clones and leaves out a portion. Counted here are over 80,000 clones, approximately 90% occurring once; the ten biggest clones make up roughly 2%. The sequencing sample was made of peripheral blood. The rearrangement uses TRBV7-2 and TRBJ1-6; no clear D gene. The sequence was collected from a human donor with active COVID-19. The donor label of this sample is uncertain. The CDR3 DNA reads as TGTGCCAGCAGCCAGGTGGGGATGCGGGCCCTCCACTTT. Its protein product is CASSQVGMRALHF.